This T cell receptor (beta chain) originates from a study of T cells expressing NK-cell markers. General observations from the study: Also leading the CD3+CD56-NKG2C+ fraction in a few donors were these clonotypes.

TCRdb reprocessed the 5' RACE reads, with one entry per CDR3 protein and no DNA. The sample holds about 460,000 distinct CDR3 sequences. Per the germline V gene, CDR1 is WSHSY and CDR2 is SAAADI. CDR3 length equals 17 residues. To note about this clonotype: Its antigen remains unidentified.

The sequenced material came from blood T cells: a sorted CD56 or NKG2C T cell subset, CD4+ or CD8+ T cells, or bulk PBMC T cells (not recorded which). The sequence was collected from a woman aged 45-59 years in good health. The chain carries TRBV10-2 and TRBJ2-1; without DNA, the TCRdb call of TRBD2 cannot be checked. CDR3 in amino acids: CASSSFLLAEHYNEQFF.